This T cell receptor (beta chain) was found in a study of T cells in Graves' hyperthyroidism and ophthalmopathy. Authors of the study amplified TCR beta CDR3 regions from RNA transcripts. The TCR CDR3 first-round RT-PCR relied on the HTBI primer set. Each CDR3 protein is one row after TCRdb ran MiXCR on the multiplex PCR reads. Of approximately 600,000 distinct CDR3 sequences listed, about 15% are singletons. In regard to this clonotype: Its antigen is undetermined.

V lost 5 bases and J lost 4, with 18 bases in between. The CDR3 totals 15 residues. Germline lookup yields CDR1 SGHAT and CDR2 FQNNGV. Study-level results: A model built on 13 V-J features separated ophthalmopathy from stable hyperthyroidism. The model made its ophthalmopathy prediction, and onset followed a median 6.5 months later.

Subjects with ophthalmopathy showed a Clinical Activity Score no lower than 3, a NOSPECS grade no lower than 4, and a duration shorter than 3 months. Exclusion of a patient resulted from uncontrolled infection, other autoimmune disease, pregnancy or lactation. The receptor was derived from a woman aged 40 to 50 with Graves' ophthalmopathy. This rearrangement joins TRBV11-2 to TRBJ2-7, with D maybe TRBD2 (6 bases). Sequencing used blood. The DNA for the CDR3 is TGTGCCAGCAGCCCCATTGCGGGAAGGGGTTACGAGCAGTACTTC. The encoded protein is CASSPIAGRGYEQYF.